The clone carrying this T cell receptor (beta chain) has only a few counts. What it recognizes is unknown. TCRdb recomputed calls from the RT-PCR reads with MiXCR, one row per CDR3 protein. This repertoire shows fewer than 750,000 distinct CDR3 sequences, around 15% found once; its top ten account for roughly 11%. With 6 bases removed from V and 0 bases from J, the gap between germline ends came to 13 bases. This CDR3 contains 15 residues. The germline V gene has CDR1 SGHTA and CDR2 FQGNSA. The sample originates from a study of response to subunit inactivated influenza vaccine. Whole-study results and caveats: The authors put forward the suggestion that each seasonal influenza vaccination may bring in only a limited number of new T cells.

The receptor's source is a man aged 45-65 years who received an inactivated influenza vaccine. The rearrangement uses TRBV7-2 and TRBJ2-3, with D possibly TRBD1 on 5 matching bases. The input for sequencing was PBMCs from blood, taken roughly 12 days after vaccination. CDR3 sequence (DNA): TGTGCCAGCAGAGTTCAGGGATCTAGCACAGATACGCAGTATTTT. Protein product: CASRVQGSSTDTQYF.